This T cell receptor (beta chain) was documented in a study of blood T cell repertoires in COVID-19 (dated by TCRdb to 2020 to 2022). Background on the whole study: Samples from collaborators originated in the United States, Italy and Spain and spanned both the acute and convalescent phases of COVID-19. The material from the prospective study consisted of cDNA or gDNA derived from T cells, B-cell-depleted T cells, or PBMCs. Deeply sampled blood TCRbeta repertoires from subjects exposed to, actively infected with, or recovered from COVID-19 were included in the dataset. The repertoires were released in a freely available public database intended as a resource for research on the immune response to SARS-CoV-2. The samples were drawn from two sources: the first 160 participants of the ongoing ImmuneRACE study, and 1,000 to 1,500 subjects contributed by 6 global collaborators. A de-identified subject ID, COVID-19 status, age in years and sex were almost always included in the sample metadata. Where available, HLA class I and class II types were obtained from metadata supplied by the sample provider rather than from assay-based typing. The paper's findings and limits, for the study overall: How much clinical and demographic metadata was included differed by source and by participant, and the metadata was provided uncurated.

A word on this clone: Its antigen remains undetermined. No quality values exist for individual bases; no much larger clone is one base distant.

The V end gives up 4 bases and the J end 5 bases, leaving 3 bases in the junction not matched to a gene. For CDR1 and CDR2, the germline V gene lists SGDLS and YYNGEE. The cysteine opens and the phenylalanine closes a CDR3 of 13 amino acids. This entry keeps only the CDR3 DNA: 39 bases, framed from base 1. TCRbeta CDR3 regions were amplified from genomic DNA using the immunoSEQ Assay, a bias-controlled multiplex PCR. The authors processed their data as follows. The number of nucleated cells in each sample was estimated from the amplification of reference gene primers within the assay. To quantify the absolute abundance of each unique TCRbeta CDR3 rearrangement, sequence reads were collapsed and filtered. For each sample, productive Simpson clonality was calculated as the square root of Simpson's diversity index across productive rearrangements. TCRdb holds this immuneACCESS table with in-frame rearrangements only. Some clones are missing; in checked studies, unresolved V genes explain under half, and the rest has no known cause. V and J calls and clone size are given by that table; D and trimming were obtained from the DNA. The sample includes 93,000 or so clones, with about 90% observed a single time. Around 3.8% of the sample is held by the ten biggest clonotypes.

Collaborating institutions collected whole blood in K2EDTA tubes following their own protocols. Collaborator samples were shipped for TCRbeta analysis as frozen whole blood, isolated PBMCs, or DNA extracted from either sample type. The sequence came from a woman aged 60-70 years with acute or convalescent COVID-19. The sequence links TRBV9 to TRBJ2-5, with TRBD1 matching 9 junction bases. Material for sequencing was peripheral blood. The CDR3 reads CASSKDRGETQYF. The DNA sequence reads TGTGCCAGCAGCAAGGACAGGGGCGAGACCCAGTACTTC. Extended through the reference TRBV9 and TRBJ2-5 proteins, this CDR3 yields the full variable domain: DSGVTQTPKHLITATGQRVTLRCSPRSGDLSVYWYQQSLDQGLQFLIQYYNGEERAKGNILERFSAQQFPDLHSELNLSSLELGDSALYFCASSKDRGETQYFGPGTRLLVL.